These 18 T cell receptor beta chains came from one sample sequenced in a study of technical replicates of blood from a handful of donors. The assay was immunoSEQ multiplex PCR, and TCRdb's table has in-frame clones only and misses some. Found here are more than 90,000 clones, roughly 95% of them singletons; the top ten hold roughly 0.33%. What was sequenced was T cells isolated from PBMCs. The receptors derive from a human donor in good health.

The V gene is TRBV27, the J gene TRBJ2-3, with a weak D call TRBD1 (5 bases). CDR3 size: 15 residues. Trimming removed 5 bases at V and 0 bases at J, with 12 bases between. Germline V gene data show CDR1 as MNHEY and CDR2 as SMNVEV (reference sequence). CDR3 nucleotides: TGTGCCAGCAGTGGGGCCAGATCTAGCACAGATACGCAGTATTTT. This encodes CASSGARSSTDTQYF.

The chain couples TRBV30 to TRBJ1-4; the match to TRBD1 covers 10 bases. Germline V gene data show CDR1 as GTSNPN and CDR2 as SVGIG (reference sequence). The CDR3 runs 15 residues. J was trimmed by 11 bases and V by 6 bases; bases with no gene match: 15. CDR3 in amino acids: CACPRQGGQGRKLFF. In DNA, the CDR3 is TGTGCCTGCCCCCGACAGGGGGGACAGGGGAGGAAACTGTTTTTT.

This chain's CDR3 is CAISESGRSSNEKLFF. CDR3 in DNA: TGTGCCATCAGTGAGTCAGGGAGATCCTCTAATGAAAAACTGTTTTTT. The chain couples TRBV10-3 to TRBJ1-4; D unresolved. This CDR3 spans 16 amino acids. The germline V and J ends were trimmed by 0 bases and 3 bases, with 11 bases remaining between them. Per the germline V gene, CDR1 is ENHRY and CDR2 is SYGVKD.

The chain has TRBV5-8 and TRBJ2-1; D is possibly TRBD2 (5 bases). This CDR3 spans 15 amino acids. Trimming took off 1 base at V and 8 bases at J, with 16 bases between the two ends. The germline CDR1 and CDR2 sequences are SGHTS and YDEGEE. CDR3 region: CASSLFSSPEDEQFF. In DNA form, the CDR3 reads TGTGCCAGCAGCTTGTTCAGTTCCCCGGAGGATGAGCAGTTCTTC. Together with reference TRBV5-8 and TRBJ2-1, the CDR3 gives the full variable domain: EAGVTQSPTHLIKTRGQQATLRCSPISGHTSVYWYQQALGLGLQFLLWYDEGEERNRGNFPPRFSGRQFPNYSSELNVNALELEDSALYLCASSLFSSPEDEQFFGPGTRLTVL.

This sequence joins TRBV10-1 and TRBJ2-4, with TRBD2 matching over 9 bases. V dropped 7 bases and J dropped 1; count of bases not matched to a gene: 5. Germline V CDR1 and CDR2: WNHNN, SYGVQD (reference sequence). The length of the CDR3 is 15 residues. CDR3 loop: CASNISGGAKNIQYF. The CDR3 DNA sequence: TGCGCCAGCAACATTAGCGGGGGTGCCAAAAACATTCAGTACTTC.

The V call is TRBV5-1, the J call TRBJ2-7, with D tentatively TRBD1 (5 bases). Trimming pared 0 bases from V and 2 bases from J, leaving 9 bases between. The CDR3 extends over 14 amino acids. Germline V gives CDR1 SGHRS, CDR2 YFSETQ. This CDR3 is CASSLVQGAYEQYF. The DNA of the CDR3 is TGCGCCAGCAGCTTGGTTCAGGGTGCCTACGAGCAGTACTTC.

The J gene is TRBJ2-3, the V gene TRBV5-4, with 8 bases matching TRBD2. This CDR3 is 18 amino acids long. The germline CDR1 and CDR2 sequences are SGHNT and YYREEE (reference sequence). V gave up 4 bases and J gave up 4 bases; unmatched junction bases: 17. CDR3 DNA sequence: TGTGCCAGCAGCCCAGCCCTTGGAGCGGGAGTTGAGGCAGATACGCAGTATTTT. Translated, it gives CASSPALGAGVEADTQYF.

CDR3 sequence: CAATGGLYTGELFF. As DNA, the CDR3 is TGTGCCGCTACCGGGGGGTTGTACACCGGGGAGCTGTTTTTT. This chain connects TRBV30 to TRBJ2-2, with 7 positions matching TRBD2. The V gene end was trimmed by 8 bases and the J gene end by 3 bases; junction bases not matched to a gene: 9. Germline V lookup: CDR1 GTSNPN, CDR2 SVGIG (reference sequence). The CDR3 extends over 14 amino acids.

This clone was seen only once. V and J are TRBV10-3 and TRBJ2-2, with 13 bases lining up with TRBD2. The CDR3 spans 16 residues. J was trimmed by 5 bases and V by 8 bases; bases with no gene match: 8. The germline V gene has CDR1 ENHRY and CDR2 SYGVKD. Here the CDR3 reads CAIFYETSGRTGELFF. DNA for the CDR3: TGTGCCATCTTCTACGAGACTAGCGGGAGGACCGGGGAGCTGTTTTTT.

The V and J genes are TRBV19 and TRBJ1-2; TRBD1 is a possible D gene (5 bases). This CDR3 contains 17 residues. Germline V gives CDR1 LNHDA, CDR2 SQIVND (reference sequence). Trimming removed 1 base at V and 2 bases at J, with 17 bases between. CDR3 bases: TGTGCCAGTAGTATAGTGGGCAGGGCCGATCTAAACTATGGCTACACCTTC. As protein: CASSIVGRADLNYGYTF.

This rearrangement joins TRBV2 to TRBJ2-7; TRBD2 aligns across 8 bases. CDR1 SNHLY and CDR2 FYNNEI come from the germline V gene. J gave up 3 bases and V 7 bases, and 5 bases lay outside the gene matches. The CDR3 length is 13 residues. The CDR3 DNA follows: TGTGCCAGCAATCTGCGGGAGGACTACGAGCAGTACTTC. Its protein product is CASNLREDYEQYF.

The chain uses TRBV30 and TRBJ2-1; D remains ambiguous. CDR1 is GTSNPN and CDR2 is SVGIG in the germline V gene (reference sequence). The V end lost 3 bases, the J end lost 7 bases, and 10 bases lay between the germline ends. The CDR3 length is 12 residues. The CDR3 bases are TGTGCCTGGAGCTTGGCTGCTAATGAGCAGTTCTTC. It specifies CAWSLAANEQFF.

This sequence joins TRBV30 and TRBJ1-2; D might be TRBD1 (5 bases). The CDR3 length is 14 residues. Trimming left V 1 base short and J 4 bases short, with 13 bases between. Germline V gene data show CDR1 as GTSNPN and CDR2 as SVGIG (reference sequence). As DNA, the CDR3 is TGTGCCTGGAGTGCAGGGCAAGCTTTCTATGGCTACACCTTC. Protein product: CAWSAGQAFYGYTF.

The CDR3 spells CASSRGGRGWTEAFF. CDR3 bases: TGCGCCAGCAGCCGGGGGGGTCGGGGTTGGACTGAAGCTTTCTTT. This chain connects TRBV5-1 to TRBJ1-1, with a possible D match to TRBD1 (5 bases). The CDR3 is 15 residues long. The germline gives CDR1 SGHRS, CDR2 YFSETQ. Trimming took off 4 bases at V and 5 bases at J, with 18 bases between the two ends.

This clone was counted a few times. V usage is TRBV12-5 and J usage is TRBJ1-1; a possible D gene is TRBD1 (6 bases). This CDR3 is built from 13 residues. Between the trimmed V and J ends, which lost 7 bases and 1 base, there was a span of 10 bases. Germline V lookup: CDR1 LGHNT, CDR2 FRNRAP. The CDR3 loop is CASEMTGNTEAFF. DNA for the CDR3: TGTGCTAGTGAAATGACAGGGAACACTGAAGCTTTCTTT.

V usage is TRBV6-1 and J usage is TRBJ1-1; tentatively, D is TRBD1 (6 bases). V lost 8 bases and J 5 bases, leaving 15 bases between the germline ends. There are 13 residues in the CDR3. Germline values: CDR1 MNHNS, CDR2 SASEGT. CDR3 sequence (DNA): TGTGCCAGCGGTAACAGGGCTAAGACTGAAGCTTTCTTT. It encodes CASGNRAKTEAFF.

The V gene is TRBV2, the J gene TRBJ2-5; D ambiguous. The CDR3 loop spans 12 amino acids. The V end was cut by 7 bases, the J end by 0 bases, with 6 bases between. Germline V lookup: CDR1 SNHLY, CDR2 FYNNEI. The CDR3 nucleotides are TGTGCCAGCATGGCGGACCAAGAGACCCAGTACTTC. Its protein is CASMADQETQYF.

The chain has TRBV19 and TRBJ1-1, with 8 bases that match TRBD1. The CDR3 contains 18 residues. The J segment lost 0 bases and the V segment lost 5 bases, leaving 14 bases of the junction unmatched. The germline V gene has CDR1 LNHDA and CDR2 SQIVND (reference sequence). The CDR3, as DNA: TGTGCCAGTAGTCTAAACCCGGGACAGGTCCATATGAACACTGAAGCTTTCTTT. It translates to CASSLNPGQVHMNTEAFF.